This passage covers 3 T cell receptor beta chains from one sample sequenced in a study of CD8 T cells in ankylosing spondylitis. General observations from the study: For ankylosing spondylitis blood, a TCR beta motif of seven to nine highly homologous variants appeared characteristic.

TCRdb re-called the 5' RACE reads with MiXCR, one entry per CDR3 protein. The table has some 700,000 distinct CDR3 sequences, under 20% seen once; the top ten hold under 20%. These receptors are not linked to any known antigen. The sequenced sample consisted of blood, either unsorted or a sorted T cell fraction (not recorded which). The receptors shown here come from a male donor with ankylosing spondylitis.

V usage is TRBV29-1 and J usage is TRBJ1-1, with D possibly being TRBD1 (5 bases). V was shortened by 3 bases and J by 1 base, with 9 bases between the two germline ends. This CDR3 contains 13 residues. CDR1 and CDR2 (germline): SQVTM, ANQGSEA. The CDR3 loop is CSVDFDRNTEAFF. The CDR3 nucleotides are TGCAGCGTTGATTTCGACAGGAACACTGAAGCTTTCTTT.

The J gene is TRBJ2-1, the V gene TRBV20-1, with 8 bases aligning to TRBD2. Germline V CDR1 and CDR2: DFQATT, SNEGSKA (reference sequence). Trimming at V came to 6 bases and at J to 5 bases, leaving 6 bases not matched to a gene. CDR3 size: 13 residues. In DNA, the CDR3 is TGCAGTGCCCCGTGGCGGGGGGACAATGAGCAGTTCTTC. Translated: CSAPWRGDNEQFF.

V and J are TRBV28 and TRBJ2-1, with a tentative D call TRBD1 (6 bases). This CDR3 region has 15 residues. Trimming cost V 10 bases and J 12 bases, with 28 bases left between them. CDR1 and CDR2 (germline): MDHEN, SYDVKM. The CDR3 loop reads CATILLRDNEMGQFF. CDR3 in DNA: TGTGCCACCATCTTACTCCGGGACAACGAAATGGGGCAGTTCTTC.